Below, 18 T cell receptor beta chains from the same sample are listed, as sequenced in a study of OX40 agonist ivuxolimab in advanced cancers. The assay was immunoSEQ multiplex PCR, and TCRdb's table has in-frame clones only and misses some. The sample lists 75,000 to 95,000 clones, around 84% occurring once. Material: CD4+ or CD8+ T cells sorted from blood, obtained in a trial of the OX40 agonist ivuxolimab. The receptors were sampled from an adult with an advanced solid tumor such as melanoma, head and neck, liver or kidney cancer.

This chain connects TRBV4-3 to TRBJ2-3; 16 bases map to TRBD2. Trimming cost V 2 bases and J 3 bases; bases outside gene matches: 8. The germline gives CDR1 LGHNA, CDR2 YSLEER. The CDR3 totals 19 residues. The CDR3 protein is CASSQKPGLAGGRTDTQYF. DNA of the CDR3: TGCGCCAGCAGCCAAAAGCCGGGACTAGCGGGGGGGCGAACAGATACGCAGTATTTT.

V gene TRBV6-1 combines with J gene TRBJ2-5, with D unclear. Trimming pared 0 bases from V and 1 base from J, leaving 12 bases between. This CDR3 contains 16 residues. Germline V gene sequence: CDR1 MNHNS, CDR2 SASEGT. CDR3 sequence: CASSEAAEGGQETQYF. CDR3 nucleotides: TGTGCCAGCAGTGAAGCGGCGGAAGGCGGCCAAGAGACCCAGTACTTC.

The chain is built from TRBV27 and TRBJ1-5, with D perhaps TRBD1 (6 bases). Trimming took 1 base from V and 3 from J, leaving 16 bases between them. Germline CDR1 and CDR2: MNHEY and SMNVEV (reference sequence). The CDR3 runs to 17 residues. The CDR3 loop is CASSLFSVQGNNQPQHF. DNA for the CDR3: TGTGCCAGCAGTTTATTTTCCGTACAGGGTAACAATCAGCCCCAGCATTTT.

V gene TRBV4-3 combines with J gene TRBJ2-6; D unresolved. V dropped 1 base and J dropped 0 bases, with 7 bases sitting between them. This CDR3 is built from 16 residues. CDR1 is LGHNA, CDR2 YSLEER, per germline. The CDR3 DNA reads TGCGCCAGCAGCCAAGGAATGGCCTCTGGGGCCAACGTCCTGACTTTC. Encoded protein: CASSQGMASGANVLTF.

This clone was observed a handful of times. The CDR3 sequence: CASSQRTGWNTGELFF. CDR3 bases: TGCGCCAGCAGTCAAAGGACAGGGTGGAACACCGGGGAGCTGTTTTTT. The rearrangement links TRBV23-1 to TRBJ2-2, with 8 bases lining up with TRBD1. TRBV23-1 is classed as an ORF, of uncertain function. The CDR3 is made up of 16 amino acids. Germline trimming cut 2 bases from V and 1 base from J; bases unmatched to any gene: 3.

In this sample, this clone turned up a few times. This chain joins TRBV28 and TRBJ1-3; 8 bases align to TRBD1. V gave up 5 bases and J gave up 0 bases; unmatched junction bases: 6. CDR3 length: 16 amino acids. CDR1 is MDHEN, CDR2 SYDVKM, per germline. CDR3 loop: CASSPGQDLSGNTIYF. In DNA, the CDR3 is TGTGCCAGCAGTCCGGGACAGGACCTCTCTGGAAACACCATATATTTT.

The chain couples TRBV30 to TRBJ1-6; possibly TRBD1 for D (6 bases). Trimming cost V 2 bases and J 4 bases, with 15 bases left between them. The CDR3 has 16 amino acids. The germline V gene has CDR1 GTSNPN and CDR2 SVGIG (reference sequence). In DNA, the CDR3 is TGTGCCTGGAGTCTAAACATCGGACAGTATAATTCACCCCTCCACTTT. Its protein product is CAWSLNIGQYNSPLHF.

The rearrangement joins TRBV28 to TRBJ1-6; D is unresolved. The CDR3 sequence is 14 residues long. Germline V CDR1 and CDR2: MDHEN, SYDVKM. Trimming stripped 8 bases from V and 8 bases from J, with 16 bases between. In nucleotides, the CDR3 is TGTGCCAGCGCCGAGAGGCGTTCTGATTCACCCCTCCACTTT. Residues: CASAERRSDSPLHF.

The table lists this clone with a count of one. J is TRBJ2-7 and V is TRBV19, with 8 bases matching TRBD1. The CDR3 has 13 amino acids. Germline CDR1 and CDR2: LNHDA and SQIVND (reference sequence). Unmatched junction bases numbered 5, after V lost 7 bases and J lost 3 bases. The CDR3 coding sequence is TGTGCCAGTAAAGCGGACAGGGACTACGAGCAGTACTTC. It specifies CASKADRDYEQYF.

This clone was detected only once. V gene TRBV5-4 combines with J gene TRBJ2-7, with D tentatively TRBD1 (7 bases). V shed 5 bases and J shed 3 bases, with 18 bases lying between them. The CDR3 runs to 15 residues. Germline V gene lookup returns CDR1 SGHNT and CDR2 YYREEE (reference sequence). The CDR3 bases are TGTGCCAGCAGGGCAGCCAGGGGGGCCTTCTACGAGCAGTACTTC. It specifies CASRAARGAFYEQYF.

The chain has TRBV9 and TRBJ2-5; D possibly uses TRBD1 or TRBD2 (6 bases each). The germline V gene has CDR1 SGDLS and CDR2 YYNGEE. This CDR3 is 15 amino acids long. V was cut by 0 bases and J by 2 bases, with 11 bases left in between. In DNA form, the CDR3 reads TGTGCCAGCAGCGTAGGGGGGGCCCTACAAGAGACCCAGTACTTC. Protein: CASSVGGALQETQYF.

The chain uses TRBV2 and TRBJ1-2; 7 bases agree with TRBD1. The ends lost 9 bases at V and 5 bases at J; junction bases unmatched: 12. The CDR3 is 14 amino acids. Germline CDR1 SNHLY, CDR2 FYNNEI. The CDR3 sequence: CARQQGQRFYGYTF. The CDR3 region has the DNA TGTGCCAGACAACAGGGGCAAAGGTTTTATGGCTACACCTTC.

The V and J genes are TRBV6-5 and TRBJ1-1, with D uncertain. V lost 6 bases and J 0 bases, leaving 8 bases between the germline ends. The germline V gene has CDR1 MNHEY and CDR2 SVGAGI. The CDR3 loop spans 13 amino acids. The CDR3 DNA reads as TGTGCCAGCAGGAGAGGACTGAACACTGAAGCTTTCTTT. This translates into CASRRGLNTEAFF.

The sample holds one count of this clone. This chain connects TRBV27 to TRBJ1-6, with TRBD1 identical over 7 bases. The CDR3 is made up of 15 amino acids. J gave up 9 bases and V 5 bases, and 10 bases lay outside the gene matches. Germline V gene lookup returns CDR1 MNHEY and CDR2 SMNVEV (reference sequence). CDR3 sequence: CASSPTGVQSSPLHF. CDR3 bases: TGTGCCAGCAGTCCCACAGGGGTTCAGTCTTCACCCCTCCACTTT.

With regard to this clone: A junction end diverges from the germline sequence, so it may reflect a read error. CDR3 in amino acids: CAVSDSPGGPYEQYF. In DNA form, the CDR3 reads TGTGCCGTCAGTGATTCCCCTGGGGGCCCCTACGAGCAGTACTTC. V usage is TRBV10-3 and J usage is TRBJ2-7, with D perhaps matching TRBD1 (6 bases). The CDR3 is 15 amino acids. CDR1 and CDR2 (germline): ENHRY, SYGVKD.

The chain is built from TRBV9 and TRBJ2-1, with a tentative D call TRBD2 (7 bases). CDR3 size: 15 residues. The ends were cut back, 1 base at V and 9 bases at J, with 17 bases in the middle. Germline CDR1 SGDLS, CDR2 YYNGEE. The CDR3 loop is CASSVLPGGLGEQFF. The CDR3 coding sequence is TGTGCCAGCAGCGTACTCCCGGGGGGCCTTGGTGAGCAGTTCTTC.

The chain recombines TRBV4-3 with TRBJ2-3, with TRBD1 as a possible D gene (5 bases). Trimming removed 5 bases at V and 6 bases at J, with 15 bases between. Germline CDR1 and CDR2: LGHNA and YSLEER. CDR3 length: 14 residues. CDR3: CASSGTGRRDTQYF. The CDR3 nucleotides are TGCGCCAGCAGCGGAACAGGCCGCCGCGATACGCAGTATTTT.

The chain is built from TRBV7-2 and TRBJ1-6; TRBD1 agrees at 9 bases. This CDR3 spans 14 amino acids. V lost 7 bases, J lost 7 bases, and 5 bases stayed unmatched. Germline CDR1 is SGHTA and CDR2 is FQGNSA. CDR3 DNA: TGTGCCAGCACCAGGGACAGGGAAAATTCACCCCTCCACTTT. Its protein is CASTRDRENSPLHF. Drawing the rest from reference TRBV7-2 and TRBJ1-6, the complete variable domain is GAGVSQSPSNKVTEKGKDVELRCDPISGHTALYWYRQSLGQGLEFLIYFQGNSAPDKSGLPSDRFSAERTGGSVSTLTIQRTQQEDSAVYLCASTRDRENSPLHFGNGTRLTVT.